This T cell receptor beta chain derives from a study of shared clonotypes between healthy human individuals. Study observations and caveats: Clonotype sharing among donors likely depends on sequencing depth.

Running of the assay took place at deep level. Generated by immunoSEQ multiplex PCR, the TCRdb table keeps only in-frame clones and is missing some. Of 550,000 to 600,000 clones listed, around 76% are singletons. Donors were healthy HIV-negative adults without recent acute infections or vaccinations. All donors were Caucasian adults living in Nashville, Tennessee. The CDR3 is made up of 15 amino acids. V was clipped by 4 bases and J by 8 bases; unmatched bases: 10. Germline V lookup: CDR1 SGHAT, CDR2 FQNNGV. The table lists this clone with a few counts. The antigen is not known. Sequencing was done on a sample of PBMCs. The chain is built from TRBV11-2 and TRBJ1-4, with TRBD1 matching 7 bases. The source is a woman in her 40s in good health. Some clones in this sample may be carry-over from other donors' samples. The CDR3 nucleotides read TGTGCCAGCAGCTCTCGGGCAGGGGGGGTGGAAAAACTGTTTTTT. Amino acid sequence: CASSSRAGGVEKLFF.